The 7 T cell receptor beta chains below all came from one sample that was sequenced in a study of blood T cell repertoires in COVID-19. TCRdb keeps only in-frame clones here, not all; method: immunoSEQ multiplex PCR. This table has hundreds of thousands of clones, more than 75% appearing once. The sample taken for sequencing was peripheral blood. The receptors stem from a man between 65 and 85 years old with acute or convalescent COVID-19.

The chain recombines TRBV27 with TRBJ2-3; weak D call: TRBD1 (6 bases). From germline, CDR1 is MNHEY and CDR2 SMNVEV (reference sequence). The V end lost 4 bases, the J end lost 4 bases, and 15 bases lay between the germline ends. This CDR3 is 15 amino acids long. The chain's CDR3 is CASSSRTASPDTQYF. The CDR3 DNA reads as TGTGCCAGCAGTTCGCGGACAGCAAGCCCAGATACGCAGTATTTT.

For this clone: Different DNA sequences within this sample yield the same CDR3. The chain combines TRBV9 with TRBJ1-6; D may be TRBD1 (5 bases). CDR1 SGDLS and CDR2 YYNGEE come from the germline V gene. This CDR3 spans 14 amino acids. Trimming stripped 0 bases from V and 7 bases from J, with 8 bases between. The CDR3 reads CASSVGGENSPLHF. For the CDR3, the DNA is TGTGCCAGCAGCGTAGGGGGGGAGAATTCACCCCTCCACTTT.

The chain has TRBV24-1 and TRBJ2-2; the D gene is possibly TRBD1 (5 bases). Trimming removed 6 bases from V and 5 bases from J, with 9 bases in between. This CDR3 spans 13 amino acids. Germline CDR1 KGHDR, CDR2 SFDVKD. The CDR3 sequence: CATSTGRTGELFF. The CDR3 DNA is TGTGCCACCAGTACAGGAAGAACCGGGGAGCTGTTTTTT.

The chain uses TRBV19 and TRBJ2-7, with D perhaps TRBD2 (5 bases). The CDR3 runs 13 residues. Germline V gives CDR1 LNHDA, CDR2 SQIVND (reference sequence). Trimming cost V 5 bases and J 6 bases, with 14 bases left between them. CDR3 amino acids: CASSDTRAGEQYF. CDR3 nucleotide sequence: TGTGCCAGTAGTGATACTAGGGCCGGCGAGCAGTACTTC.

Notes on this clone: One end of the junction does not line up with germline, which may come from a read error. The chain combines TRBV5-6 with TRBJ1-2; 7 bases match TRBD1. This CDR3 contains 14 residues. CDR1 and CDR2 (germline): SGHDT, YYEEEE. The CDR3 here is CASTLKGAEYGYTF. CDR3 in DNA: TGTGCCAGCACCTTGAAGGGGGCGGAATATGGCTACACCTTC.

The V call is TRBV19, the J call TRBJ2-3; no reliable D call. V lost 3 bases and J 2 bases, leaving 6 bases between the germline ends. CDR3 length: 13 amino acids. CDR1 is LNHDA, CDR2 SQIVND, per germline (reference sequence). This chain's CDR3 is CASSMRNTDTQYF. CDR3 in DNA: TGTGCCAGTAGTATGCGGAACACAGATACGCAGTATTTT.

The genes are TRBV29-1 and TRBJ1-1, with no clear D. This CDR3 spans 14 amino acids. Looked up from germline, CDR1 is SQVTM and CDR2 is ANQGSEA. The germline V and J ends were trimmed by 5 bases and 6 bases, with 19 bases remaining between them. CDR3 DNA: TGCAGCGTTAAAACGGGAGGTGTTCTGGCTGAAGCTTTCTTT. Encoded protein: CSVKTGGVLAEAFF.